One and the same sample provided the 20 T cell receptor beta chains below, sequenced in a study of blood T cell repertoires in COVID-19. Clones were sequenced by immunoSEQ multiplex PCR, and TCRdb holds only the in-frame ones, with some missing. The sample shows 350,000 to 550,000 clones, about 89% of them seen only once. Specimen: peripheral blood. These receptor sequences come from a woman under 40 with acute or convalescent COVID-19.

This rearrangement joins TRBV25-1 to TRBJ2-5, with a weak D call TRBD1 (7 bases). The CDR3 has 15 amino acids. Trimming shortened V by 1 base and J by 3 bases, and 12 bases separated the two germline ends. Per the germline V gene, CDR1 is MGHDK and CDR2 is SYGVNS. The CDR3 DNA reads as TGTGCCAGCAGTGAATGGGGAGGACAGGAAGAGACCCAGTACTTC. This translates into CASSEWGGQEETQYF.

V is TRBV2 and J is TRBJ2-7; 9 bases are a match to TRBD1. CDR1 SNHLY and CDR2 FYNNEI come from the germline V gene. The CDR3 covers 15 residues. The V gene end was trimmed by 9 bases and the J gene end by 1 base; junction bases not matched to a gene: 10. The chain's CDR3 is CASIRDREISYEQYF. The CDR3 region has the DNA TGTGCCAGTATCCGGGACAGGGAAATATCCTACGAGCAGTACTTC.

J is TRBJ1-1 and V is TRBV6-5, with D unclear. The germline V and J ends were trimmed by 6 bases and 6 bases, with 17 bases remaining between them. Germline CDR1 is MNHEY and CDR2 is SVGAGI. The CDR3 extends over 14 amino acids. Here the CDR3 DNA reads TGTGCCAGCAGCCCCGGTTTCCGGAGCGCTGAAGCTTTCTTT. Translating gives CASSPGFRSAEAFF.

The rearrangement joins TRBV30 to TRBJ2-4; D possibly corresponds to TRBD1 (5 bases). The V end was cut by 0 bases, the J end by 0 bases, with 15 bases between. In germline, CDR1 is GTSNPN, CDR2 SVGIG (reference sequence). This CDR3 has 17 residues. The CDR3 loop reads CAWSVPDSGIAKNIQYF. CDR3 bases: TGTGCCTGGAGTGTACCCGACAGTGGGATAGCCAAAAACATTCAGTACTTC.

The chain couples TRBV5-5 to TRBJ2-4; TRBD2 might be the D (6 bases). The CDR3 consists of 18 residues. V was cut by 3 bases and J by 0 bases, with 19 bases left in between. Germline V lookup: CDR1 SGHKS, CDR2 YYEKEE (reference sequence). The CDR3 DNA reads TGTGCCAGCAGCTCTGCTTGGGGCGGGGAACTAGCCAAAAACATTCAGTACTTC. This translates into CASSSAWGGELAKNIQYF.

This clone came up a few times. The chain joins TRBV5-6 to TRBJ2-7, with 8 bases aligning to TRBD1. This CDR3 is 15 amino acids long. Trimming took 4 bases from V and 0 from J; bases not matched to a gene: 6. Germline CDR1 reads SGHDT; CDR2 reads YYEEEE. The CDR3 sequence is CASSVRDRSSYEQYF. Here the CDR3 DNA reads TGTGCCAGCAGCGTTCGGGACAGGAGCTCCTACGAGCAGTACTTC.

This clone came up many times. This same CDR3 is encoded by further DNA sequences in the sample. The chain employs TRBV12-3 or TRBV12-4 and TRBJ2-2; D gene unclear. This CDR3 contains 13 residues. V lost 3 bases and J 4 bases, leaving 6 bases between the germline ends. The CDR3 is CASSFNPTGELFF. The DNA for the CDR3 is TGTGCCAGCAGTTTTAATCCCACCGGGGAGCTGTTTTTT.

V and J are TRBV24-1 and TRBJ2-1; 13 positions match TRBD2. With V trimmed by 6 bases and J by 4 bases, 14 bases remained unmatched. The CDR3 runs 19 residues. Per germline, CDR1 KGHDR and CDR2 SFDVKD. The CDR3 region has the DNA TGTGCCACCAGTCCCTCACCCGGGACTAGCGGGGCGGGATACAATGAGCAGTTCTTC. It is translated as CATSPSPGTSGAGYNEQFF.

The J gene is TRBJ1-3, the V gene TRBV11-2; D not certain. The CDR3 totals 15 residues. From germline, CDR1 is SGHAT and CDR2 FQNNGV. Trimming removed 1 base from V and 0 bases from J, with 7 bases in between. CDR3 nucleotides: TGTGCCAGCAGCTTAGGGGCCGCCTCTGGAAACACCATATATTTT. Translation: CASSLGAASGNTIYF.

The chain carries TRBV9 and TRBJ1-3, with unresolved D. V shed 4 bases and J shed 0 bases, with 14 bases lying between them. The V gene's germline CDR1 is SGDLS and CDR2 YYNGEE. The CDR3 is made up of 16 amino acids. In DNA, the CDR3 is TGTGCCAGCAGCCCCGCGCCGGCGGCCTCTGGAAACACCATATATTTT. The encoded protein is CASSPAPAASGNTIYF.

This chain joins TRBV4-1 and TRBJ1-1; tentative D call: TRBD1 (6 bases). Deletions cut 0 bases from V and 4 bases from J, with 15 bases between. CDR1 and CDR2 (germline): MGHRA, YSYEKL. The CDR3 contains 16 residues. Here the CDR3 reads CASSQDGTPWATEAFF. CDR3 DNA: TGCGCCAGCAGCCAAGACGGGACACCCTGGGCCACTGAAGCTTTCTTT.

The chain has TRBV19 and TRBJ1-6, with D unresolved. V lost 5 bases to trimming and J lost 9 bases, with 11 bases between them. There are 13 residues in the CDR3. In germline, CDR1 is LNHDA, CDR2 SQIVND (reference sequence). CDR3 bases: TGTGCCAGTAGTCCAAGGGCGGGTTCACCCCTCCACTTT. Translation: CASSPRAGSPLHF.

V gene TRBV29-1 combines with J gene TRBJ2-3; no firm D call. Trimming took off 7 bases at V and 5 bases at J, with 16 bases between the two ends. Per germline, CDR1 SQVTM and CDR2 ANQGSEA. This CDR3 is 13 amino acids long. CDR3 coding DNA: TGCAGCGGCGACCCCGGGTTTGAAGATACGCAGTATTTT. Translation gives CSGDPGFEDTQYF.

A single count supports this clone. The CDR3 spells CASSEAGGRREQYF. DNA for the CDR3: TGTGCCAGCAGTGAAGCGGGGGGGCGGCGCGAGCAGTACTTC. The chain combines TRBV2 with TRBJ2-7; TRBD2 might be the D (7 bases). Trimming took off 0 bases at V and 6 bases at J, with 12 bases between the two ends. The CDR3 runs 14 residues. CDR1 and CDR2 (germline): SNHLY, FYNNEI.

The genes are TRBV11-2 and TRBJ2-5; TRBD1 is a possible D gene (6 bases). The CDR3 runs to 13 residues. The V and J ends lost 7 bases and 2 bases respectively, with 11 bases between them. The V gene's germline CDR1 is SGHAT and CDR2 FQNNGV. For the CDR3, the DNA is TGTGCCAGCACCAAGACAGGTCAAGAGACCCAGTACTTC. Translation: CASTKTGQETQYF.

This chain connects TRBV4-1 to TRBJ1-6; D unclear. CDR3 length: 14 residues. Germline V gene data show CDR1 as MGHRA and CDR2 as YSYEKL. V lost 6 bases, J lost 8 bases, and 14 bases lay in between. The CDR3 bases are TGCGCCAGCAGGATAGGCTTGCAGGATTCACCCCTCCACTTT. This sequence encodes CASRIGLQDSPLHF.

This chain connects TRBV29-1 to TRBJ2-1; D might be TRBD1 (6 bases). This CDR3 has 17 amino acids. The V end lost 4 bases, the J end lost 7 bases, and 26 bases lay between the germline ends. Germline V lookup: CDR1 SQVTM, CDR2 ANQGSEA. The DNA of the CDR3 is TGCAGCGTTGGCAGGACAGTGATACTCCCCTCCGGGAATGAGCAGTTCTTC. Amino acids: CSVGRTVILPSGNEQFF.

The chain is built from TRBV7-9 and TRBJ1-4; the match to TRBD1 covers 8 bases. The CDR3 is 14 amino acids. Germline lookup yields CDR1 SEHNR and CDR2 FQNEAQ (reference sequence). The V and J ends lost 3 bases and 6 bases, in that order; junction bases with no gene match: 3. Here the CDR3 DNA reads TGTGCCAGCAGCTTGTGGACAGGGTATGAAAAACTGTTTTTT. Its translation is CASSLWTGYEKLFF.

V gene TRBV2 combines with J gene TRBJ2-7, with 9 bases fitting TRBD1. J was trimmed by 2 bases and V by 6 bases; bases with no gene match: 5. The germline V gene has CDR1 SNHLY and CDR2 FYNNEI. The CDR3 extends over 14 amino acids. The CDR3 is CASRRTGAPYEQYF. In nucleotides, the CDR3 is TGTGCCAGCAGAAGGACAGGGGCTCCCTACGAGCAGTACTTC.

This clone was seen a few times. The chain recombines TRBV10-3 with TRBJ1-1, with TRBD1 as a possible D gene (6 bases). V dropped 4 bases and J dropped 0 bases, with 15 bases sitting between them. Germline lookup yields CDR1 ENHRY and CDR2 SYGVKD. The CDR3 consists of 16 residues. The CDR3 protein is CAISVGFGTLNTEAFF. DNA for the CDR3: TGTGCCATCAGTGTGGGGTTTGGGACATTGAACACTGAAGCTTTCTTT.